This T cell receptor beta chain was profiled in a study of blood T cell repertoires in COVID-19 (TCRdb year 2020). A note on the overall study: Samples covering the acute and convalescent phases of COVID-19 were provided by collaborators in the United States, Italy and Spain. The dataset comprised deeply sampled blood TCRbeta repertoires from subjects exposed to, actively infected with, or recovered from COVID-19. Where HLA class I and class II types were available, the types were taken from metadata supplied by the sample provider, not from assay-based typing. A de-identified subject ID, COVID-19 status, age in years and sex were almost always included in the sample metadata. Samples came from the ongoing ImmuneRACE study (first 160 participants) plus 1,254 subjects from 6 global collaborators. The repertoires were released in a freely available public database meant as a resource for research on the immune response to SARS-CoV-2. The material from the prospective study consisted of cDNA or gDNA derived from T cells, B-cell-depleted T cells, or PBMCs.

TCRbeta CDR3 regions were amplified from genomic DNA using the immunoSEQ Assay, a bias-controlled multiplex PCR. In the source study's methods: Within the assay, amplification of reference gene primers was used to estimate how many nucleated cells each sample contained. Sequence reads were collapsed and filtered to measure the absolute abundance of every unique TCRbeta CDR3 rearrangement. For each sample, productive Simpson clonality was calculated by taking the square root of Simpson's diversity index across productive rearrangements. Sourced from immuneACCESS, this table was stored by TCRdb with only in-frame sequences that have V and J called. A share of the clones is absent; for the studies checked, an unresolved V gene accounts for under half, and the remainder has no known explanation. D and trimming come from the DNA, and the V and J calls and clone size come from that table. This sample is represented by about 220,000 clones; around 82% of them were singletons. The ten top clones hold 7% to 10% of the sample.

V has 2 bases trimmed and J has 7 bases trimmed; junction bases matching no gene number 1. The CDR3 sequence holds 13 residues, the cysteine and phenylalanine included. The CDR3 DNA has 39 bases and is translated from base 1. CDR1 and CDR2 are drawn from the germline V gene (reference sequence): GTSNPN, SVGIG. Whole blood was collected in K2EDTA tubes by collaborating institutions according to the institutions' own protocols. For TCRbeta analysis, collaborator samples were shipped as frozen whole blood, as isolated PBMCs, or as DNA extracted from either sample type. This clone was seen a single time. Its antigen is currently not known. No base quality values were provided; no much bigger clone lies one nucleotide off. Overall study results and their limits: The amount of clinical and demographic metadata varied by source and participant and was provided uncurated.

The V and J genes are TRBV30 and TRBJ1-6; a stretch of 8 junction bases matches TRBD1. This TCR derives from a woman in her forties or fifties with acute or convalescent COVID-19. The material sequenced was peripheral blood. CDR3 reads: CAWSTGGNSPLHF. The base sequence is TGTGCCTGGAGTACAGGGGGGAATTCACCCCTCCACTTT.